This entry features one T cell receptor beta chain sequence. This sample is part of a study of control samples from healthy donors and cancer patients. The CDR3 has 11 amino acids. V gave up 6 bases and J gave up 3 bases, with 5 bases separating them. CDR1 is GTSNPN, CDR2 SVGIG, per germline (reference sequence). Sequenced by immunoSEQ multiplex PCR; TCRdb stores in-frame clones only, minus some. The data hold 150,000 or so clones, with around 88% observed a single time. The sequencing input was blood. V gene TRBV30 combines with J gene TRBJ2-2; the D is unclear. The receptor's source is a woman in her 30s in good health. In nucleotides, the CDR3 is TGTGCCTGTCCCCACACCGGGGAGCTGTTTTTT. It translates to CACPHTGELFF.